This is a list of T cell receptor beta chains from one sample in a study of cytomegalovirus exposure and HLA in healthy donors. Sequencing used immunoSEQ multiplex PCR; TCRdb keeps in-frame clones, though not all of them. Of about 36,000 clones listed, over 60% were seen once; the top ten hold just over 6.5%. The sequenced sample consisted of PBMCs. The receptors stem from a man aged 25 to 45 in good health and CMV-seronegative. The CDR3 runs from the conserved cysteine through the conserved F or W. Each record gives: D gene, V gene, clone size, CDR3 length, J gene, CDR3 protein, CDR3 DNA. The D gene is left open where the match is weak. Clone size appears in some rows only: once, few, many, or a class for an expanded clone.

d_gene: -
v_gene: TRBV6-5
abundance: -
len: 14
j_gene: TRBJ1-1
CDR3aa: CASSPPTVNTEAFF
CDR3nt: TGTGCCAGCAGTCCCCCAACAGTGAACACTGAAGCTTTCTTT

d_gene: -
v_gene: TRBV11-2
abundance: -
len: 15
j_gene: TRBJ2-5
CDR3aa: CASSPPRTAKETQYF
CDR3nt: TGTGCCAGCAGCCCCCCCCGCACCGCTAAAGAGACCCAGTACTTC

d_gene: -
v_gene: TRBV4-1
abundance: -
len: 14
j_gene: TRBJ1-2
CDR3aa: CASSQDSGGSGYTF
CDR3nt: TGCGCCAGCAGCCAAGATTCCGGGGGAAGCGGCTACACCTTC

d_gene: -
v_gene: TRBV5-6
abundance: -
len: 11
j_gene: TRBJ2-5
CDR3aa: CASSSSDSQYF
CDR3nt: TGTGCCAGCAGCTCCTCAGACTCCCAGTACTTC

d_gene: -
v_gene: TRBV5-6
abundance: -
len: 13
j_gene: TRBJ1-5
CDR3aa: CASSLTGQPLKHF
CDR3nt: TGTGCCAGCAGCTTGACCGGACAGCCTTTAAAGCATTTT

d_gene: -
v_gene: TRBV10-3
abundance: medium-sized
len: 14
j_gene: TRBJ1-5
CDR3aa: CAISESMGGQPQHF
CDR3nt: TGTGCCATCAGTGAGTCGATGGGGGGACAGCCCCAGCATTTT

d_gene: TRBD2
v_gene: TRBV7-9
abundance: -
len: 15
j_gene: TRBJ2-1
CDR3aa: CASSYSLGLVDEQFF
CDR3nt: TGTGCCAGCAGCTACTCCCTCGGACTAGTCGATGAGCAGTTCTTC

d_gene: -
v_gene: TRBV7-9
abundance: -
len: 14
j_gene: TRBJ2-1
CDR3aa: CASSFARANNEQFF
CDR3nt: TGTGCCAGCAGCTTTGCCCGAGCGAACAATGAGCAGTTCTTC

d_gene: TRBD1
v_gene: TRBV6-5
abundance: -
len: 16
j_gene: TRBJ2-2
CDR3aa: CASSYWDRGDTGELFF
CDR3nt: TGTGCCAGCAGTTATTGGGACAGGGGGGACACCGGGGAGCTGTTTTTT

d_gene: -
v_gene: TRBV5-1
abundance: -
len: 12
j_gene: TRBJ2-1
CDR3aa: CASSWERSEQFF
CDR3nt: TGCGCCAGCAGCTGGGAGCGGAGTGAGCAGTTCTTC

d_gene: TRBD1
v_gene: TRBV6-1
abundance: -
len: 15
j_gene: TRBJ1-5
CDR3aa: CASKWTGGINQPQHF
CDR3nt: TGTGCCAGCAAATGGACAGGGGGCATCAATCAGCCCCAGCATTTT

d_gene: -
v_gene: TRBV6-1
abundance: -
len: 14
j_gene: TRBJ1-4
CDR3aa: CASRKADFSGKLFF
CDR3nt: TGTGCCAGCAGGAAAGCCGATTTTTCGGGAAAACTGTTTTTT

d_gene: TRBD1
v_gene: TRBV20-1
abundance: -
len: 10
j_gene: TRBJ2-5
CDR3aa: CSAGDRGEDF
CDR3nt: TGCAGTGCTGGCGACAGGGGGGAAGACTTC

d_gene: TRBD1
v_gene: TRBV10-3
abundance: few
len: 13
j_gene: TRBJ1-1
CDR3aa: CAISDSGGSEAFF
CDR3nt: TGTGCCATCAGTGACTCAGGGGGCTCTGAAGCTTTCTTT

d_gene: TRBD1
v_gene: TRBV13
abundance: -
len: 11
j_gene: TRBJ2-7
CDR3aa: CASTGGYEQYF
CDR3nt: TGTGCCAGCACAGGGGGCTACGAGCAGTACTTC

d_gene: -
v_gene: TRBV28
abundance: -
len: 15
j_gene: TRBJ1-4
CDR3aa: CASSLEGKINEKLFF
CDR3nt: TGTGCCAGCAGTTTAGAGGGAAAAATTAATGAAAAACTGTTTTTT

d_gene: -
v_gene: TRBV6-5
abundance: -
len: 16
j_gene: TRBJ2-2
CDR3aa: CASSYGRVVNTGELFF
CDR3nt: TGTGCCAGCAGTTACGGCAGGGTGGTGAACACCGGGGAGCTGTTTTTT

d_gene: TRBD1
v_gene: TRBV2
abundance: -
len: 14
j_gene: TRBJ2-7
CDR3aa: CASSLGTGRYEQYF
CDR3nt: TGTGCCAGCAGTTTGGGGACAGGAAGGTACGAGCAGTACTTC

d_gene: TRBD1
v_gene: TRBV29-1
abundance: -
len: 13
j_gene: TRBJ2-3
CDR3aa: CSGSGQGVDTQYF
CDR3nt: TGCAGCGGGTCGGGACAGGGGGTTGATACGCAGTATTTT

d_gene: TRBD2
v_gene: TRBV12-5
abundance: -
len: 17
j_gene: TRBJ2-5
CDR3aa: CASGLMAIAGAWETQYF
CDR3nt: TGTGCTAGTGGTTTGATGGCGATAGCGGGAGCCTGGGAGACCCAGTACTTC

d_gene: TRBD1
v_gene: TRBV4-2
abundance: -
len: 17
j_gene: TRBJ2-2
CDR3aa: CASSQDFGQGNTGELFF
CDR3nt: TGTGCCAGCAGCCAAGATTTCGGACAGGGCAACACCGGGGAGCTGTTTTTT

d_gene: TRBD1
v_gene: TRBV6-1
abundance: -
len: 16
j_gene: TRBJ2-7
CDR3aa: CASSGSVGQGAHEQYF
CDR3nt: TGTGCCAGCAGTGGGTCGGTGGGACAGGGGGCCCACGAGCAGTACTTC

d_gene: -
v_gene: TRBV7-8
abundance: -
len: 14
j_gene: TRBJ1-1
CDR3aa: CASSRKGQNTEAFF
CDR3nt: TGTGCCAGCAGCCGTAAAGGACAGAACACTGAAGCTTTCTTT

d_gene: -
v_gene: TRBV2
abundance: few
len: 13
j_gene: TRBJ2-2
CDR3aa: CASSELSTGELFF
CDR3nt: TGTGCCAGCAGTGAACTGAGCACCGGGGAGCTGTTTTTT

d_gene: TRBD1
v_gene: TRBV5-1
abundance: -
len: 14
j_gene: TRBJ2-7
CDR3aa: CASSLDRVSYEQYF
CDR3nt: TGCGCCAGCAGCCTTGACAGGGTTTCCTACGAGCAGTACTTC

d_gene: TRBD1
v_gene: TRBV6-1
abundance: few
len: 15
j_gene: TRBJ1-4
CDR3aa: CASSDPGQPNEKLFF
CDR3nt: TGTGCCAGCAGTGACCCGGGACAGCCTAATGAAAAACTGTTTTTT

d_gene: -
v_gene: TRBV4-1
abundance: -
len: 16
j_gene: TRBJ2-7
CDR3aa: CASSQGSGGSSYEQYF
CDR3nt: TGCGCCAGCAGCCAAGGGAGCGGCGGGTCCTCCTACGAGCAGTACTTC

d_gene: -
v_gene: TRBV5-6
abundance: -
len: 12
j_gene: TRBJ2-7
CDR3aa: CASQSGLYEQYF
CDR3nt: TGTGCCAGCCAGAGCGGTCTCTACGAGCAGTACTTC

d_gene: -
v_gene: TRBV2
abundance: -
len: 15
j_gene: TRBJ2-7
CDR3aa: CASREKGHQTYEQYF
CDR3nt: TGTGCCAGCAGAGAGAAGGGACATCAGACCTACGAGCAGTACTTC

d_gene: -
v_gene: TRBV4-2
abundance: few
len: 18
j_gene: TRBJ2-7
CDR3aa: CASSQESGQPLGAYEQYF
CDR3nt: TGTGCCAGCAGCCAAGAGAGCGGCCAGCCTCTCGGGGCCTACGAGCAGTACTTC

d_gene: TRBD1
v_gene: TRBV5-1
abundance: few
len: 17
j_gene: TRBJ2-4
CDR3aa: CASSLATGAKAKNIQYF
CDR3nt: TGCGCCAGCAGCTTGGCTACAGGGGCAAAAGCCAAAAACATTCAGTACTTC

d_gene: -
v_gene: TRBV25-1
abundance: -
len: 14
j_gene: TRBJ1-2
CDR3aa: CASSEAAPNYGYTF
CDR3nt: TGTGCCAGCAGTGAAGCGGCACCTAACTATGGCTACACCTTC

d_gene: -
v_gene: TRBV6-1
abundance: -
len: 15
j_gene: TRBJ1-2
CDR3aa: CASSIDWASNYGYTF
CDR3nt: TGTGCCAGCTCGATTGATTGGGCGTCTAACTATGGCTACACCTTC

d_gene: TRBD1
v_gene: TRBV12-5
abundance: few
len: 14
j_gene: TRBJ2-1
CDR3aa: CASGSGQGNNEQFF
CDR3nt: TGTGCTAGTGGTTCTGGACAGGGTAATAATGAGCAGTTCTTC

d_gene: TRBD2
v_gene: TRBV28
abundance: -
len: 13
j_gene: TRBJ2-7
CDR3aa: CASSGGSSYEQYF
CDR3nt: TGTGCCAGCAGTGGCGGGAGCTCCTACGAGCAGTACTTC

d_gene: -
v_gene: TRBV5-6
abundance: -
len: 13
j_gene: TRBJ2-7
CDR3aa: CASSPDWTREQYF
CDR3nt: TGTGCCAGCAGTCCTGACTGGACTCGCGAGCAGTACTTC

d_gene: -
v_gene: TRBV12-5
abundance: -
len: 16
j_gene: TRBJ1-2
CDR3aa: CASGLEGGRMDYGYTF
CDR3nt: TGTGCTAGTGGTTTGGAGGGGGGGAGAATGGACTATGGCTACACCTTC

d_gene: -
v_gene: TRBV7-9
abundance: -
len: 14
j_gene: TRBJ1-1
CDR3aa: CASSPTTGNTEAFF
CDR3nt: TGTGCCAGCAGCCCCACGACGGGGAACACTGAAGCTTTCTTT

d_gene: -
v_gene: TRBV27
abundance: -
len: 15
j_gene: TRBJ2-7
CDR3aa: CASSLTAADHYEQYF
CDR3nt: TGTGCCAGCAGTTTAACAGCGGCAGACCACTACGAGCAGTACTTC

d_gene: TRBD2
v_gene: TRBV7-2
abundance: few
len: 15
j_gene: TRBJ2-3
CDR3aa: CASSLRAGNTDTQYF
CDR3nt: TGTGCCAGCAGCTTAAGAGCGGGGAACACAGATACGCAGTATTTT

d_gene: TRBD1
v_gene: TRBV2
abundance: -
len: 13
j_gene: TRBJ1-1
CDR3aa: CASREQGDTEAFF
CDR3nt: TGTGCCAGCAGGGAACAGGGGGACACTGAAGCTTTCTTT

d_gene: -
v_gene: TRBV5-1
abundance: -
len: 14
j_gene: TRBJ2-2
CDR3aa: CASSASNGSGELFF
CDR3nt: TGCGCCAGCAGCGCCTCGAACGGGTCCGGGGAGCTGTTTTTT

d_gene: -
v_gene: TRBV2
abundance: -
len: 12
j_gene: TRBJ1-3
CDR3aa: CASGLGDNTIYF
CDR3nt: TGTGCCAGCGGGTTAGGGGATAACACCATATATTTT

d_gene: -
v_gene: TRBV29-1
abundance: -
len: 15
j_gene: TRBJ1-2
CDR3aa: CSVEDREVSHYGYTF
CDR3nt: TGCAGCGTTGAAGATCGGGAGGTCTCTCACTATGGCTACACCTTC

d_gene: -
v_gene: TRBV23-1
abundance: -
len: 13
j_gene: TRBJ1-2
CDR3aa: CASSRGHNYGYTF
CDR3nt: TGCGCCAGCAGCCGGGGACATAACTATGGCTACACCTTC

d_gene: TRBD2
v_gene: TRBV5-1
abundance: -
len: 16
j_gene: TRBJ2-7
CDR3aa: CASSLAGTSGTYEQYF
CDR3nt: TGCGCCAGCAGCTTGGCCGGGACTAGCGGTACCTACGAGCAGTACTTC

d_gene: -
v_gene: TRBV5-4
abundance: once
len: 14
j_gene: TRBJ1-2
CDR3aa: CASSLLQGYYGYTF
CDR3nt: TGTGCCAGCAGCTTGCTACAGGGCTACTATGGCTACACCTTC

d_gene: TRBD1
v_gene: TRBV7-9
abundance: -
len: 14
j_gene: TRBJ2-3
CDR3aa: CASSLRGRTDTQYF
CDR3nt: TGTGCCAGCAGCTTAAGGGGGCGGACAGATACGCAGTATTTT

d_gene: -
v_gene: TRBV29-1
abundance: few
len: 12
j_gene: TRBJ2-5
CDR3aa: CSVELSGQTQYF
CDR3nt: TGCAGCGTTGAACTATCAGGGCAGACCCAGTACTTC

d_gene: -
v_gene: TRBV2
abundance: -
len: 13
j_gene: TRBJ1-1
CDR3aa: CASLNRPYTEAFF
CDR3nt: TGTGCCAGCCTGAACAGGCCCTACACTGAAGCTTTCTTT

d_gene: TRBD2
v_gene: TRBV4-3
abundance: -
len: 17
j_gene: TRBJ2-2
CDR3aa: CASSQSRRGGNTGELFF
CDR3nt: TGCGCCAGCAGCCAAAGCCGGCGGGGGGGGAACACCGGGGAGCTGTTTTTT

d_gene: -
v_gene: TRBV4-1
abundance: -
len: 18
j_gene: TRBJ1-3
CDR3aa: CASSQVYFVKSSGNTIYF
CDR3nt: TGCGCCAGCAGCCAAGTTTATTTCGTCAAGAGCTCTGGAAACACCATATATTTT

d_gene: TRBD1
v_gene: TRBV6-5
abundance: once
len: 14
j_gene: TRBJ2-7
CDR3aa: CASSRTGTVHEQYF
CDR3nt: TGTGCCAGCAGCCGTACCGGGACAGTCCACGAGCAGTACTTC

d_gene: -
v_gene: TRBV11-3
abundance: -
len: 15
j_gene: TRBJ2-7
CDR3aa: CASSLDGTGSYEQYF
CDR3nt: TGTGCCAGCAGCTTAGATGGTACCGGCTCCTACGAGCAGTACTTC

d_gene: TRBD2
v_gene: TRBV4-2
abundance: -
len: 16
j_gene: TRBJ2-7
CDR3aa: CASSPFLAGGPREQYF
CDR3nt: TGTGCCAGCAGCCCCTTCTTAGCGGGAGGCCCCCGCGAGCAGTACTTC

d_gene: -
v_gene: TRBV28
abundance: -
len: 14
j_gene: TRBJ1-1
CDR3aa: CASTPGLQNTEAFF
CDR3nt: TGTGCCAGCACCCCGGGACTGCAGAACACTGAAGCTTTCTTT

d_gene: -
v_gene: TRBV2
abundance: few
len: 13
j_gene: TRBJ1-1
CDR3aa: CASSVGENTEAFF
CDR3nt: TGTGCCAGCAGCGTGGGCGAGAACACTGAAGCTTTCTTT

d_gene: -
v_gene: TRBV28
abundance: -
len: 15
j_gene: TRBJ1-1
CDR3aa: CASSLIDRRNTEAFF
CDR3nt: TGTGCCAGCAGTTTAATTGACAGGCGGAACACTGAAGCTTTCTTT

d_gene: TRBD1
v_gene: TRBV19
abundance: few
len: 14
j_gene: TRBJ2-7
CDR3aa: CASSRQGNRYEQYF
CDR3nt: TGTGCCAGTAGTCGACAGGGAAATCGGTACGAGCAGTACTTC